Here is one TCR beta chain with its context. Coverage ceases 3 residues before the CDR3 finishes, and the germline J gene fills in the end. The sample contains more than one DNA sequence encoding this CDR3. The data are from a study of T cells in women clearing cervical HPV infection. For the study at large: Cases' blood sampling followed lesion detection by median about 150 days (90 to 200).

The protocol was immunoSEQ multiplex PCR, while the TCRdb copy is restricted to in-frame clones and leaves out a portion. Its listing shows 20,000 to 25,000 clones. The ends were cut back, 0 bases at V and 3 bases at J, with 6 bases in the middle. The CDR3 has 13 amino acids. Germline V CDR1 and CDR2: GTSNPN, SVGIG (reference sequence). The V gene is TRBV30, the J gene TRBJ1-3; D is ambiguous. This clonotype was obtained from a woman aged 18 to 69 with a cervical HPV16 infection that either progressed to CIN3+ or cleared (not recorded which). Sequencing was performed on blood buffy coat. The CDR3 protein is CAWSVGYGNTIYF. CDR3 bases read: TGTGCCTGGAGTGTAGGGTATGGAAACACC.